Each of the 24 T cell receptor beta chains below was sequenced from the same sample in a study of identifying expanded T cells in peripheral blood (dated by TCRdb to the late 2010s). Libraries were made using the immunoSEQ multiplex PCR assay. TCRdb holds this immuneACCESS table with in-frame rearrangements only. Some clones are missing; in checked studies, unresolved V genes explain under half, and the rest has no known cause. The sample yields more than 50,000 clones; around 86% were counted once. Roughly a sixth of the sample comes from the top ten. The sequencing sample was made of blood. These receptors were taken from a person aged 18 to 70 in good health.

The chain uses TRBV4-2 and TRBJ1-2, with 9 nucleotides matching TRBD1. Germline CDR1 and CDR2: LGHNA and YNFKEQ. The CDR3 extends over 17 amino acids. J lost 2 bases, V lost 0 bases, and 7 bases had no gene match. CDR3 in DNA: TGTGCCAGCAGCCAAGATGCTACAGGGGGCGCAAACTATGGCTACACCTTC. Residues: CASSQDATGGANYGYTF.

The chain is built from TRBV7-8 and TRBJ2-2, with TRBD1 identical over 7 bases. CDR3 length: 15 residues. V was clipped by 5 bases and J by 7 bases; unmatched bases: 10. Germline assignment: CDR1 SGHVS and CDR2 FQNEAQ. For the CDR3, the DNA is TGTGCCAGCAGCGAACAAGGGGGCTATGGCGGGGAGCTGTTTTTT. Translation gives CASSEQGGYGGELFF.

The chain links TRBV29-1 to TRBJ2-1; TRBD1 aligns across 8 bases. CDR1 is SQVTM and CDR2 is ANQGSEA in the germline V gene. V lost 5 bases, J lost 8 bases, and 5 bases stayed unmatched. This CDR3 has 12 amino acids. Written as DNA, the CDR3 is TGCAGCGTTCGGGACAGGAAGCATGAGCAGTTCTTC. Translation gives CSVRDRKHEQFF.

The V and J genes are TRBV2 and TRBJ2-1, with D possibly matching TRBD2 (5 bases). The CDR3 spans 13 residues. Deletions cut 6 bases from V and 13 bases from J, with 19 bases between. In germline, CDR1 is SNHLY, CDR2 FYNNEI. The CDR3 DNA follows: TGTGCCAGCAGACAGACCCTAGCTGAATTTCAGTTCTTC. It specifies CASRQTLAEFQFF.

The rearrangement links TRBV23-1 to TRBJ2-3; TRBD1 agrees at 9 bases. TRBV23-1 carries the ORF label, with uncertain function. The CDR3 totals 19 residues. Germline trimming cut 2 bases from V and 1 base from J; bases unmatched to any gene: 13. The CDR3 is CASSQRRDRERGGTDTQYF. The CDR3 nucleotides read TGCGCCAGCAGTCAACGCCGGGACAGGGAAAGGGGCGGCACAGATACGCAGTATTTT.

The chain carries TRBV30 and TRBJ1-3; D perhaps matches TRBD1 (5 bases). Germline V lookup: CDR1 GTSNPN, CDR2 SVGIG (reference sequence). V lost 2 bases to trimming and J lost 7 bases, with 12 bases between them. The CDR3 extends over 13 amino acids. This CDR3 is CAWSLGGRNTIYF. DNA of the CDR3: TGTGCCTGGAGTCTTGGGGGACGGAACACCATATATTTT.

The J gene is TRBJ2-3, the V gene TRBV5-6, with D perhaps TRBD1 or TRBD2 (5 bases each). This CDR3 has 16 amino acids. The ends were cut back, 0 bases at V and 3 bases at J, with 14 bases in the middle. Looked up from germline, CDR1 is SGHDT and CDR2 is YYEEEE. CDR3 in DNA: TGTGCCAGCAGCTTGGTTGGGGGAGTGGAGACAGATACGCAGTATTTT. Its translation is CASSLVGGVETDTQYF.

V gene TRBV7-9 combines with J gene TRBJ2-2; D is ambiguous. Trimming pared 1 base from V and 7 bases from J, leaving 10 bases between. CDR3 length: 14 amino acids. Germline V gene lookup returns CDR1 SEHNR and CDR2 FQNEAQ (reference sequence). CDR3 coding DNA: TGTGCCAGCAGCTTAGGTCTGTTGGGCGGGGAGCTGTTTTTT. Translation gives CASSLGLLGGELFF.

This clone is labeled as medium-sized. The chain carries TRBV18 and TRBJ1-4; a possible D gene is TRBD1 (5 bases). The germline gives CDR1 KGHSH, CDR2 LQKENI. This CDR3 has 14 amino acids. Trimming removed 2 bases from V and 7 bases from J, with 11 bases in between. DNA of the CDR3: TGTGCCAGCTCACCAGGGGCAAGGGGTGAAAAACTGTTTTTT. Its protein is CASSPGARGEKLFF. Drawing the rest from reference TRBV18 and TRBJ1-4, the complete variable domain is NAGVMQNPRHLVRRRGQEARLRCSPMKGHSHVYWYRQLPEEGLKFMVYLQKENIIDESGMPKERFSAEFPKEGPSILRIQQVVRGDSAAYFCASSPGARGEKLFFGSGTQLSVL.

This clone was observed once. This chain uses TRBV5-5 with TRBJ1-1; D is ambiguous. The CDR3 sequence is 13 residues long. V dropped 4 bases and J dropped 1 base, with 8 bases sitting between them. The germline gives CDR1 SGHKS, CDR2 YYEKEE (reference sequence). The CDR3 protein is CASSTAPNTEAFF. CDR3 DNA sequence: TGTGCCAGCAGCACCGCTCCGAACACTGAAGCTTTCTTT.

This clone showed up many times. The chain joins TRBV9 to TRBJ1-6; unclear D gene. CDR1 and CDR2 (germline): SGDLS, YYNGEE. The CDR3 extends over 14 amino acids. Trimming took off 0 bases at V and 10 bases at J, with 11 bases between the two ends. This CDR3 reads CASSVGADGSPLHF. Here the CDR3 DNA reads TGTGCCAGCAGCGTAGGGGCGGACGGCTCACCCCTCCACTTT.

The chain has TRBV5-1 and TRBJ2-5, with D uncertain. Germline CDR1 and CDR2: SGHRS and YFSETQ. The ends were cut back, 1 base at V and 5 bases at J, with 15 bases in the middle. The CDR3 is 15 amino acids. This chain's CDR3 is CASSLTFGSQETQYF. DNA for the CDR3: TGCGCCAGCAGCTTGACTTTCGGCAGTCAGGAGACCCAGTACTTC.

The genes are TRBV5-4 and TRBJ1-1; 7 bases line up with TRBD1. The germline CDR1 and CDR2 sequences are SGHNT and YYREEE (reference sequence). V trimming: 0 bases; J trimming: 7 bases; junction bases outside the gene matches: 6. This CDR3 contains 14 residues. DNA for the CDR3: TGTGCCAGCAGCTTGGGAGGGGGCACTTTTGAAGCTTTCTTT. Protein: CASSLGGGTFEAFF. The complete variable domain, with remaining parts taken from reference TRBV5-4 and TRBJ1-1, reads ETGVTQSPTHLIKTRGQQVTLRCSSQSGHNTVSWYQQALGQGPQFIFQYYREEENGRGNFPPRFSGLQFPNYSSELNVNALELDDSALYLCASSLGGGTFEAFFGQGTRLTVV.

The chain couples TRBV30 to TRBJ2-3; TRBD1 is a possible D gene (5 bases). CDR3 size: 14 residues. Germline loops: CDR1 GTSNPN, CDR2 SVGIG (reference sequence). Trimming stripped 4 bases from V and 5 bases from J, with 16 bases between. This chain's CDR3 is CAWTPGAPGDTQYF. In nucleotides, the CDR3 is TGTGCCTGGACACCTGGGGCCCCAGGAGATACGCAGTATTTT.

The V gene is TRBV14, the J gene TRBJ1-2; D might be TRBD1 (5 bases). Germline V gene sequence: CDR1 SGHDN, CDR2 FVKESK. V lost 4 bases and J lost 5, with 20 bases in between. The CDR3 consists of 16 residues. CDR3 loop: CASSPIPLRGLYGYTF. CDR3 sequence (DNA): TGTGCCAGCAGCCCCATCCCCCTCCGGGGCTTGTATGGCTACACCTTC.

This clone was picked up one time. This chain links TRBV6-1 with TRBJ2-7; 10 nucleotides line up with TRBD2. Unmatched junction bases numbered 5, after V lost 4 bases and J lost 2 bases. CDR3 length: 15 residues. Germline-derived CDR1 and CDR2 are MNHNS and SASEGT. CDR3 amino acids: CASSAFTSGTYEQYF. The CDR3 bases are TGTGCCAGCAGTGCGTTTACTAGCGGGACCTACGAGCAGTACTTC.

V usage is TRBV29-1 and J usage is TRBJ2-5; 8 bases fit TRBD2. Germline CDR1 reads SQVTM; CDR2 reads ANQGSEA. V shed 6 bases and J 5 bases; nucleotides not matched to a gene: 5. The CDR3 totals 12 residues. The CDR3 DNA follows: TGCAGCGTCCGGGGGGGCCGGGAGACCCAGTACTTC. Protein sequence: CSVRGGRETQYF. The whole variable domain, filled in from reference TRBV29-1 and TRBJ2-5, reads SAVISQKPSRDICQRGTSLTIQCQVDSQVTMMFWYRQQPGQSLTLIATANQGSEATYESGFVIDKFPISRPNLTFSTLTVSNMSPEDSSIYLCSVRGGRETQYFGPGTRLLVL.

CDR3 amino acids: CASSPQSRVGTDTQYF. CDR3 DNA: TGTGCCAGCAGCCCGCAATCCAGGGTTGGCACAGATACGCAGTATTTT. V is TRBV7-2 and J is TRBJ2-3; tentatively, D is TRBD1 (5 bases). The CDR3 runs to 16 residues. Trimming pared 5 bases from V and 1 base from J, leaving 16 bases between. Germline CDR1 and CDR2: SGHTA and FQGNSA.

This clone showed up just a few times. This chain joins TRBV5-1 and TRBJ2-2; no reliable D call. Germline V lookup: CDR1 SGHRS, CDR2 YFSETQ. The CDR3 covers 13 residues. V lost 5 bases to trimming and J lost 8 bases, with 13 bases between them. In DNA form, the CDR3 reads TGCGCCAGCAGAGCGATAGACCTGGGGGAGCTGTTTTTT. It is translated as CASRAIDLGELFF.

The chain joins TRBV6-6 to TRBJ1-2; D not resolved. The CDR3 is made up of 15 amino acids. CDR1 and CDR2 from the germline V gene are MNHNY and SVGAGI (reference sequence). Trimming left V 0 bases short and J 4 bases short, with 12 bases between. Written as DNA, the CDR3 is TGTGCCAGCAGTTACTCGGATTTGAGTGCCTATGGCTACACCTTC. Protein: CASSYSDLSAYGYTF.

The V gene is TRBV5-6, the J gene TRBJ1-2; 12 bases match TRBD1. CDR3 length: 13 amino acids. Trimming at V came to 6 bases and at J to 8 bases, leaving 5 bases not matched to a gene. CDR1 and CDR2 from the germline V gene are SGHDT and YYEEEE. As DNA, the CDR3 is TGTGCCAGCATGGGACAGGGGGCCAAAGGCTACACCTTC. Protein product: CASMGQGAKGYTF.

The chain carries TRBV5-1 and TRBJ2-5, with D tentatively TRBD2 (5 bases). CDR1 and CDR2 from the germline V gene are SGHRS and YFSETQ. CDR3 size: 14 residues. Trimming shortened V by 4 bases and J by 4 bases, and 14 bases separated the two germline ends. The CDR3 bases are TGCGCCAGCAGCATAGACTATTCACGAGAGACCCAGTACTTC. Its translation is CASSIDYSRETQYF.

The chain combines TRBV6-6 with TRBJ1-1; TRBD1 might be the D (6 bases). The CDR3 runs 12 residues. Germline values: CDR1 MNHNY, CDR2 SVGAGI (reference sequence). Trimming pared 7 bases from V and 7 bases from J, leaving 13 bases between. The CDR3 DNA reads as TGTGCCAGCAACAGGGACGGCCTTGAAGCTTTCTTT. Residues: CASNRDGLEAFF.

The V gene is TRBV7-9, the J gene TRBJ2-7; D is unclear. CDR1 and CDR2 from the germline V gene are SEHNR and FQNEAQ (reference sequence). The CDR3 has 13 amino acids. Trimming took 0 bases from V and 3 from J, leaving 6 bases between them. CDR3 amino acids: CASSLAGFYEQYV. DNA of the CDR3: TGTGCCAGCAGCTTAGCAGGGTTCTACGAGCAGTACGTC.